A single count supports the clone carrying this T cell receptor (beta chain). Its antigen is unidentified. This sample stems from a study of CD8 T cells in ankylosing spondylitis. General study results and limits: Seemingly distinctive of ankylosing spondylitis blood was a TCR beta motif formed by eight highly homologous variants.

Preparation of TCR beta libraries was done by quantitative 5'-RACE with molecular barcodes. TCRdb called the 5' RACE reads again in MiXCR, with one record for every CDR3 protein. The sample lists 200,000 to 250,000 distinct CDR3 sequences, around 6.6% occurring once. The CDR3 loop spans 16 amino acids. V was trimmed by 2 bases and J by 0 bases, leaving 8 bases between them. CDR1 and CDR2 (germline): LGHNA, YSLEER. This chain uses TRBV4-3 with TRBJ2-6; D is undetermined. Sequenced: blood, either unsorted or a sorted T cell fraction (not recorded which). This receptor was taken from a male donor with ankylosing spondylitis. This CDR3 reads CASSQRASSGANVLTF. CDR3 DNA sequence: TGCGCCAGCAGCCAAAGGGCCTCCTCTGGGGCCAACGTCCTGACTTTC.